This T cell receptor (beta chain) was identified in a study of blood T cell repertoires in COVID-19. Across the study: The cDNA or gDNA used as material had been derived from T cells, B-cell-depleted T cells, or PBMCs.

The CDR3 is 11 amino acids. V was cut by 5 bases and J by 10 bases, with 12 bases left in between. CDR1 is GTSNPN and CDR2 is SVGIG in the germline V gene (reference sequence). In the original processing: Nucleated cell number was recorded as an estimate derived from reference gene primer amplification. TCRdb's copy holds only in-frame clones and misses some; the assay was immunoSEQ multiplex PCR. V and J calls plus clone size are reproduced from that table; the DNA served to infer D and trimming. The sample has 70,000 to 80,000 clones; 86% are singletons. The source is a woman aged 55-70 years with acute or convalescent COVID-19. The V and J genes are TRBV30 and TRBJ2-1; possible D gene TRBD2, 5 bases. The specimen was peripheral blood. The CDR3 bases are TGTGCCTGGGCGGTCGGGGAGGAGCAGTTCTTC. Its protein product is CAWAVGEEQFF.